These 15 T cell receptor beta chains originate from one sample sequenced in a study of T cells in localized non-small cell lung cancer. Produced via immunoSEQ multiplex PCR; TCRdb's table is partial and in-frame only. The sample lists approximately 65,000 clones, roughly 80% occurring once. The starting material was PBMCs, obtained before any cancer treatment. The receptors originated from a man aged 35-75 years with stage II lung adenocarcinoma.

The DNA for the CDR3 is TGTGCCTGGAGTACGGGAACTTACGAGCAGTACTTC. This codes for CAWSTGTYEQYF. J is TRBJ2-7 and V is TRBV30; possibly TRBD2 for D (5 bases). The germline V gene encodes CDR1 GTSNPN and CDR2 SVGIG (reference sequence). The germline V and J ends were trimmed by 2 bases and 4 bases, with 9 bases remaining between them. The CDR3 spans 12 residues.

Here the CDR3 reads CASSLTAPGGEQFF. DNA for the CDR3: TGTGCCAGCAGCTTGACAGCCCCCGGTGGTGAGCAGTTCTTC. The rearrangement joins TRBV5-8 to TRBJ2-1; no clear D gene. There are 14 residues in the CDR3. V was cut by 1 base and J by 9 bases, with 14 bases left in between. The V gene's germline CDR1 is SGHTS and CDR2 YDEGEE.

This clone was seen a single time. The chain is built from TRBV6-6 and TRBJ2-2; D not resolved. The germline V gene encodes CDR1 MNHNY and CDR2 SVGAGI (reference sequence). Trimming removed 5 bases at V and 2 bases at J, with 9 bases between. The length of the CDR3 is 14 residues. The CDR3 nucleotides are TGTGCCAGCAGTCCCGGGCCTAACACCGGGGAGCTGTTTTTT. Translated: CASSPGPNTGELFF.

The sample holds one count of this clone. The chain is built from TRBV5-1 and TRBJ2-2; TRBD1 aligns across 8 bases. Germline V gene sequence: CDR1 SGHRS, CDR2 YFSETQ. The CDR3 consists of 14 residues. Trimming at V came to 3 bases and at J to 7 bases, leaving 5 bases not matched to a gene. The CDR3 DNA reads as TGCGCCAGCAGCTGGGGACAGGCGGTCGGGGAGCTGTTTTTT. Amino acid sequence: CASSWGQAVGELFF.

The J gene is TRBJ1-5, the V gene TRBV4-2; perhaps TRBD1 as D (6 bases). CDR1 and CDR2 (germline): LGHNA, YNFKEQ. V shed 0 bases and J shed 10 bases, with 19 bases lying between them. The CDR3 contains 16 residues. CDR3 in DNA: TGTGCCAGCAGCCAAGACCAAGACAGGCGTCCTCGACCCCAGCATTTT. Its protein is CASSQDQDRRPRPQHF.

V is TRBV6-1 and J is TRBJ2-3; maybe TRBD2 (5 bases). Germline V gene data show CDR1 as MNHNS and CDR2 as SASEGT. The length of the CDR3 is 14 residues. V dropped 7 bases and J dropped 5 bases, with 16 bases sitting between them. The CDR3, as DNA: TGTGCCAGCACCCGGGCCCTGCGGGTAGATACGCAGTATTTT. Translating it yields CASTRALRVDTQYF.

CDR3 in DNA: TGTGCCAGCAGCTTAGCGACAGGGAGGTCAAACACCATATATTTT. It yields the protein CASSLATGRSNTIYF. This chain joins TRBV7-9 and TRBJ1-3; TRBD1 agrees at 7 bases. This CDR3 region has 15 residues. J was trimmed by 6 bases and V by 0 bases; bases with no gene match: 5. The germline gives CDR1 SEHNR, CDR2 FQNEAQ (reference sequence).

The rearrangement joins TRBV6-5 to TRBJ1-5, with TRBD1 identical over 8 bases. Germline V gene sequence: CDR1 MNHEY, CDR2 SVGAGI. Germline trimming cut 4 bases from V and 2 bases from J; bases unmatched to any gene: 4. The CDR3 covers 15 residues. CDR3 sequence (DNA): TGTGCCAGCAGTTTATCGGGACAGGGCAATCAGCCCCAGCATTTT. Encoded protein: CASSLSGQGNQPQHF.

Only a few counts were recorded for this clone. The chain uses TRBV11-3 and TRBJ1-3; TRBD1 matches 12 bases. Germline values: CDR1 SGHNT, CDR2 YENEEA. The V gene end was trimmed by 5 bases and the J gene end by 8 bases; junction bases not matched to a gene: 4. This CDR3 comprises 14 residues. CDR3 amino acids: CASSPGQGAYTIYF. The CDR3 region has the DNA TGTGCCAGCAGCCCGGGACAGGGGGCTTACACCATATATTTT.

The V and J genes are TRBV14 and TRBJ1-5, with 10 bases identical to TRBD1. V gave up 6 bases and J gave up 5 bases; unmatched junction bases: 16. Germline loops: CDR1 SGHDN, CDR2 FVKESK. The CDR3 has 18 amino acids. For the CDR3, the DNA is TGTGCCAGCAGTCGGACAGGGGGTCCAAAAGGGGTGGATCAGCCCCAGCATTTT. It translates to CASSRTGGPKGVDQPQHF.

This chain connects TRBV30 to TRBJ1-3, with 8 bases that match TRBD1. Germline CDR1 and CDR2: GTSNPN and SVGIG (reference sequence). The CDR3 loop spans 14 amino acids. With V trimmed by 5 bases and J by 5 bases, 8 bases remained unmatched. Written as DNA, the CDR3 is TGTGCCTGGGGGATTGGACAGGGAAGAAACACCATATATTTT. It specifies CAWGIGQGRNTIYF.

The CDR3 DNA reads TGTGCCAGCAAAACCGGGGGAATCGACTATGGCTACACCTTC. This codes for CASKTGGIDYGYTF. The chain combines TRBV2 with TRBJ1-2; tentative D call: TRBD1 (5 bases). This CDR3 is built from 14 residues. Per germline, CDR1 SNHLY and CDR2 FYNNEI. V dropped 7 bases and J dropped 3 bases, with 15 bases sitting between them.

This clone was found once. This sequence joins TRBV11-3 and TRBJ2-3; TRBD1 aligns across 8 bases. The germline V gene encodes CDR1 SGHNT and CDR2 YENEEA. V was pared by 4 bases and J by 5 bases, with 5 bases of the junction left unmatched. CDR3 length: 14 residues. This CDR3 reads CASSSPGQEDTQYF. For the CDR3, the DNA is TGTGCCAGCAGCTCTCCGGGACAGGAAGATACGCAGTATTTT. Looking up the rest from reference TRBV11-3 and TRBJ2-3 gives the full variable domain: EAGVVQSPRYKIIEKKQPVAFWCNPISGHNTLYWYLQNLGQGPELLIRYENEEAVDDSQLPKDRFSAERLKGVDSTLKIQPAELGDSAVYLCASSSPGQEDTQYFGPGTRLTVL.

Worth noting for this clone: Sequence at one end of the junction differs from germline and may be a read error. The chain joins TRBV6-1 to TRBJ1-2, with 7 nucleotides matching TRBD1. The CDR3 covers 12 residues. Germline lookup yields CDR1 MNHNS and CDR2 SASEGT. CDR3 loop: CASTREMGDSVF. The CDR3 DNA reads as TGTGCCAGCACCAGAGAAATGGGGGACAGCGTCTTC.

On this clone itself: Compared with germline, one end of the junction differs, possibly owing to a read error. V is TRBV7-7 and J is TRBJ2-5; a weak D match, TRBD1 (5 bases). CDR3 length: 13 amino acids. CDR1 SSHAT and CDR2 FNYEAQ come from the germline V gene (reference sequence). CDR3 nucleotide sequence: TGTGCTAGCAGCCGCAGGGTACGGGAGACCCAGTACTTC. It yields the protein CASSRRVRETQYF.